Each of the 25 T cell receptor beta chains below was sequenced from the same sample in a study of blood T cells in healthy people across ages. A second roughly 6 to 12 cycle PCR used barcoded and J-beta primers. Each CDR3 protein is one row after TCRdb ran MiXCR on the 5' RACE reads. The sample includes about 760,000 distinct CDR3 sequences, more than 20% of them seen just once. Another study also made use of these data, one on T cells of mothers and their children.

Material for sequencing was blood. The origin of the receptors is a boy younger than 18 in good health.

This clonotype was detected only a few times. The V call is TRBV7-2, the J call TRBJ2-7, with TRBD2 identical over 8 bases. Trimming removed 4 bases from V and 2 bases from J; junction bases left unmatched: 7. The CDR3 covers 15 residues. In germline, CDR1 is SGHTA, CDR2 FQGNSA. Here the CDR3 DNA reads TGTGCCAGCAGCTCCTCCACGGGAGGGCCCTACGAGCAGTACTTC. As protein: CASSSSTGGPYEQYF.

With respect to this clonotype: A clone one base away is much larger, so this may be a read error. V and J are TRBV20-1 and TRBJ2-2; TRBD2 aligns across 16 bases. Germline values: CDR1 DFQATT, CDR2 SNEGSKA (reference sequence). The CDR3 is 14 amino acids. The CDR3 spells CGAGLAGGTGELFF. The DNA of the CDR3 is TGCGGTGCGGGACTAGCGGGAGGGACCGGGGAGCTGTTTTTT.

The chain links TRBV27 to TRBJ2-5, with D unresolved. In germline, CDR1 is MNHEY, CDR2 SMNVEV (reference sequence). The CDR3 totals 15 residues. The germline V and J ends were trimmed by 2 bases and 4 bases, with 14 bases remaining between them. The CDR3 DNA reads as TGTGCCAGCAGTTTAATGACGGCGAAGGGAGAGACCCAGTACTTC. Translating gives CASSLMTAKGETQYF.

J is TRBJ2-5 and V is TRBV20-1; 9 nucleotides match TRBD1. Germline V gives CDR1 DFQATT, CDR2 SNEGSKA (reference sequence). The CDR3 runs 13 residues. V shed 5 bases, J shed 7 bases, and the junction held 8 bases outside the gene matches. CDR3 nucleotide sequence: TGCAGTGCTCGGGACAGGGCTCTGTGGACCCAGTACTTC. This sequence encodes CSARDRALWTQYF.

The chain carries TRBV21-1 and TRBJ2-3; TRBD1 was called by the table and not checked on the DNA. TRBV21-1 is shown as a pseudogene. This CDR3 is 18 amino acids long. The CDR3 DNA sequence: TGTGCCAGCAGCAAACAGGCGGGACAGGGCGAAATAACAGATACGCAGTATTTT. Translating it yields CASSKQAGQGEITDTQYF.

This clonotype was counted between two and nine times. The gene calls are TRBV20-1 and TRBJ1-2; D might be TRBD1 (5 bases). The ends were cut back, 3 bases at V and 3 bases at J, with 23 bases in the middle. CDR1 is DFQATT and CDR2 is SNEGSKA in the germline V gene (reference sequence). The CDR3 runs to 17 residues. The CDR3 DNA follows: TGCAGTGCTAGGGGCCGAGGCAGGGCCCGAGTGGACTATGGCTACACCTTC. Translated, it gives CSARGRGRARVDYGYTF.

A word on this clonotype: The junction departs from the called germline gene at one end, perhaps through a read error. The chain has TRBV14 and TRBJ2-3; D gene ambiguous. The CDR3 length is 11 residues. The germline V gene encodes CDR1 SGHDN and CDR2 FVKESK. The CDR3 here is CASSHADTQYF. DNA of the CDR3: TGTGCCAGCAGCCACGCCGATACACAGTATTTT.

This chain connects TRBV6-5 to TRBJ1-6, with 9 bases fitting TRBD1. Germline V CDR1 and CDR2: MNHEY, SVGAGI. CDR3 length equals 14 residues. V was pared by 11 bases and J by 10 bases, with 12 bases of the junction left unmatched. DNA for the CDR3: TGTGCCGTTAGCCCGGGACAGGGTAGATCACCCCTCCACTTT. It specifies CAVSPGQGRSPLHF.

This chain links TRBV20-1 with TRBJ1-1, with no clear D. The CDR3 is made up of 16 amino acids. Germline CDR1 is DFQATT and CDR2 is SNEGSKA (reference sequence). The V gene lost 0 bases and the J gene lost 10 bases, with 24 bases spanning the gap. Here the CDR3 DNA reads TGCAGTGCTAGAGATCGTGTTTTCGGGTTGGTATCGGGAGCTTTCTTT. This gives the protein CSARDRVFGLVSGAFF.

This rearrangement joins TRBV7-2 to TRBJ2-7, with D perhaps matching TRBD1 or TRBD2 (5 bases each). CDR1 and CDR2 (germline): SGHTA, FQGNSA. The CDR3 runs to 13 residues. V was clipped by 0 bases and J by 6 bases, with 9 bases between them. CDR3 protein: CASSLAWGTEQYF. The CDR3 bases are TGTGCCAGCAGCTTAGCCTGGGGGACCGAGCAGTACTTC.

This clonotype was detected a few times. The chain couples TRBV4-1 to TRBJ2-5, with D unclear. The length of the CDR3 is 13 residues. The germline V gene has CDR1 MGHRA and CDR2 YSYEKL. Trimming pared 2 bases from V and 3 bases from J, leaving 7 bases between. CDR3 nucleotides: TGCGCCAGCAGCCAACTAATGGAAGAGACCCAGTACTTC. Translated, it gives CASSQLMEETQYF.

With regard to this clonotype: A junction boundary mismatches the germline segment, possibly from a read error. This chain joins TRBV6-4 and TRBJ2-1; D is unresolved. CDR3 length equals 13 residues. Germline V lookup: CDR1 MRHNA, CDR2 SNTAGT. Here the CDR3 reads CASSEGWYNEQFF. The DNA for the CDR3 is TGTGCCAGCAGTGAGGGGTGGTACAATGAGCAGTTCTTT.

DNA for the CDR3: TGTGCCAGCAGCAATCAGGAGCCAGATACGCAGTATTTT. Protein product: CASSNQEPDTQYF. This chain connects TRBV21-1 to TRBJ2-3. TRBV21-1 is annotated as a pseudogene. This CDR3 is 13 amino acids long.

In its sample, this clonotype was seen a few times. This chain joins TRBV9 and TRBJ1-1, with D possibly matching TRBD1 (5 bases). The CDR3 totals 14 residues. The germline V gene encodes CDR1 SGDLS and CDR2 YYNGEE. Trimming pared 4 bases from V and 3 bases from J, leaving 13 bases between. CDR3: CASSPSAGDTEAFF. CDR3 coding DNA: TGTGCCAGCAGCCCCAGTGCGGGGGACACTGAAGCTTTCTTT.

This clonotype has only a few counts. The V and J genes are TRBV5-1 and TRBJ2-5; D may match TRBD1 or TRBD2 (6 bases each). The end of the DNA is better explained by TRBJ2-7, so the J call may be wrong. The germline CDR1 and CDR2 sequences are SGHRS and YFSETQ. The CDR3 spans 16 residues. CDR3 region: CASSRSGGGSDYEQYF. The CDR3, as DNA: TGCGCCAGCAGCCGGTCAGGAGGGGGTAGTGACTACGAGCAGTACTTC.

This chain joins TRBV20-1 and TRBJ2-7; D unclear. The CDR3 sequence is 12 residues long. Trimming took off 1 base at V and 4 bases at J, with 8 bases between the two ends. CDR1 DFQATT and CDR2 SNEGSKA come from the germline V gene (reference sequence). CDR3 nucleotide sequence: TGCAGTGCTAGAGCCTCCGGGTACGAGCAGTACTTC. Translated, it gives CSARASGYEQYF.

Written as DNA, the CDR3 is TGTGCCATCAGTCAGGGCAACGAGCAGTACTTC. Its protein product is CAISQGNEQYF. V gene TRBV10-3 combines with J gene TRBJ2-5; a possible D gene is TRBD1 (5 bases). The closer fit of TRBJ2-7 to the DNA end suggests the J call may be wrong. CDR1 and CDR2 (germline): ENHRY, SYGVKD. The CDR3 covers 11 residues.

The V call is TRBV12-3 or TRBV12-4, the J call TRBJ2-1, with D maybe TRBD1 (6 bases). This CDR3 comprises 15 residues. The V gene lost 4 bases and the J gene lost 4 bases, with 14 bases spanning the gap. The CDR3, as DNA: TGTGCCAGCAGTTCCCGGGACACGAGGTACAATGAGCAGTTCTTC. Translated: CASSSRDTRYNEQFF.

The J gene is TRBJ2-7, the V gene TRBV10-2; possible D gene TRBD1, 6 bases. This CDR3 has 12 residues. Germline CDR1 WSHSY, CDR2 SAAADI. Written as DNA, the CDR3 is TGCTCATCCTCGTGGACAGTCTACGAGCAGTACTTC. It specifies CSSSWTVYEQYF.

V and J are TRBV6-6 and TRBJ2-7; maybe TRBD2 (6 bases). Germline CDR1 is MNHNY and CDR2 is SVGAGI (reference sequence). Trimming pared 5 bases from V and 4 bases from J, leaving 15 bases between. The CDR3 is made up of 14 amino acids. In DNA, the CDR3 is TGTGCCAGCAGTCCCGCTCTAGCGCCATACGAGCAGTACTTC. This translates into CASSPALAPYEQYF.

This clonotype was picked up a small number of times. This sequence joins TRBV13 and TRBJ2-1; D perhaps matches TRBD1 (7 bases). The end of the DNA aligns better with TRBJ2-5, so the J call may be wrong. CDR1 is PRHDT, CDR2 FYEKMQ, per germline (reference sequence). The CDR3 consists of 15 residues. The CDR3 sequence is CASSFQGGEIETQYF. CDR3 coding DNA: TGTGCCAGCAGCTTCCAGGGGGGTGAAATAGAGACCCAGTACTTC.

The chain joins TRBV13 to TRBJ2-3; 8 bases align to TRBD1. The junction had 6 bases not matched to a gene; V was cut back by 5 bases and J by 2 bases. The CDR3 spans 15 residues. CDR1 PRHDT and CDR2 FYEKMQ come from the germline V gene (reference sequence). CDR3 sequence reads: CASSRKQGVTDTQYF. In DNA form, the CDR3 reads TGTGCCAGCAGCCGAAAACAGGGGGTCACAGATACGCAGTATTTT.

This clonotype was seen a handful of times. This chain uses TRBV14 with TRBJ2-1; D gene unclear. V was clipped by 6 bases and J by 7 bases, with 13 bases between them. This CDR3 contains 13 residues. The germline V gene encodes CDR1 SGHDN and CDR2 FVKESK. The CDR3 region has the DNA TGTGCCAGCAGGACCTGGGGTGGGAATGAGCAGTTCTTC. This codes for CASRTWGGNEQFF.

This clonotype occurred a few times. The V gene is TRBV28, the J gene TRBJ2-5; D not resolved. V was clipped by 6 bases and J by 4 bases, with 15 bases between them. Germline CDR1 MDHEN, CDR2 SYDVKM. This CDR3 has 14 residues. The CDR3 coding sequence is TGTGCCAGCAGCCCAAGAGTTGGCGGAGAGACCCAGTACTTC. Encoded protein: CASSPRVGGETQYF.

This clonotype showed up just a few times. The rearrangement uses TRBV15 and TRBJ2-3, with TRBD2 identical over 7 bases. The CDR3 covers 15 residues. The germline V gene encodes CDR1 LNHNV and CDR2 YYDKDF (reference sequence). Germline trimming cut 8 bases from V and 5 bases from J; bases unmatched to any gene: 13. Written as DNA, the CDR3 is TGTGCCACCGTGTTGGGCGGGAGTCTCGGAGATACGCAGTATTTT. Its translation is CATVLGGSLGDTQYF.